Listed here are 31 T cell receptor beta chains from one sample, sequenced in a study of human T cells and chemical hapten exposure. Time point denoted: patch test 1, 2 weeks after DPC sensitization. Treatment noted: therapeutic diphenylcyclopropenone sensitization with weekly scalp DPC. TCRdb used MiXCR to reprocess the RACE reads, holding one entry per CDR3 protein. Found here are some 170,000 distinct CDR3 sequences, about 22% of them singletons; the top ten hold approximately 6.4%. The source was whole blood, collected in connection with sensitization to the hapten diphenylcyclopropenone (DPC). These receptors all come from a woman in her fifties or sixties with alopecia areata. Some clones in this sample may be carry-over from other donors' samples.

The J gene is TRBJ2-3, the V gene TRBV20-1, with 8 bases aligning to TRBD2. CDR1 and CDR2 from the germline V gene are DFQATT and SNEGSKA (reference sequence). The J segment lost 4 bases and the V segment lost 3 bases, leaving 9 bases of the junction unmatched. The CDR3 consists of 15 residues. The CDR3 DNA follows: TGCAGTGCTAGGATAAGCGGGAGTGCGGCAGATACGCAGTATTTT. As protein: CSARISGSAADTQYF.

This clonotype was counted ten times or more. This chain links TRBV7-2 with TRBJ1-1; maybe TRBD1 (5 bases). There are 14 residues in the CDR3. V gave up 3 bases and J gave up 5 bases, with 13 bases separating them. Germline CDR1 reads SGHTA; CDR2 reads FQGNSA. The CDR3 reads CASSLRVSGTEAFF. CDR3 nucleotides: TGTGCCAGCAGCTTGAGGGTTTCAGGGACTGAAGCTTTCTTT.

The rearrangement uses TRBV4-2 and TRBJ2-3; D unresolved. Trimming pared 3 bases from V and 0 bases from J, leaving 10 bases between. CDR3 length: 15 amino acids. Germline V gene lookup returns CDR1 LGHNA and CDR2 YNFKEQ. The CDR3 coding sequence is TGTGCCAGCAGCCACTCCCGAGGCAGCACAGATACGCAGTATTTT. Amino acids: CASSHSRGSTDTQYF.

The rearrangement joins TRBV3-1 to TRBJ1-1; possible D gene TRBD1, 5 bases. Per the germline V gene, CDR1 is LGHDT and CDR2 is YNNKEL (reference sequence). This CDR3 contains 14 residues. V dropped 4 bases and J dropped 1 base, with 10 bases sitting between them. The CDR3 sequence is CASSLKTGNTEAFF. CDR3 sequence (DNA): TGTGCCAGCAGCCTCAAAACAGGGAACACTGAAGCTTTCTTT.

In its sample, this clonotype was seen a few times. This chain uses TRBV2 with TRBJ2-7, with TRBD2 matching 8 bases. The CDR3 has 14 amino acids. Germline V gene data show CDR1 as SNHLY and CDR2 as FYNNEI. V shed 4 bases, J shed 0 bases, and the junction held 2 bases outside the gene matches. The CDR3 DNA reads TGTGCCAGCAGTGCCGGACTAGCCTCCTACGAGCAGTACTTC. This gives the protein CASSAGLASYEQYF.

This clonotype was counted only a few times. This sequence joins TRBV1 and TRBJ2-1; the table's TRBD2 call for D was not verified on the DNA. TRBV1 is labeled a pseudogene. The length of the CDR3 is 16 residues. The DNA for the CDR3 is TGCACCAGCAGCCAAGATCGGCGCTCCTCCCCCAATGAGCAGTTCTTC. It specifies CTSSQDRRSSPNEQFF.

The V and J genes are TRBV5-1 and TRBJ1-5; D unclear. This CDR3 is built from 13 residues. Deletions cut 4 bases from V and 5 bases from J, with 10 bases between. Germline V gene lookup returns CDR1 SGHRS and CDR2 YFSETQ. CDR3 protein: CASSNGVDQPQHF. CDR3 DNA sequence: TGCGCCAGCAGCAACGGAGTAGATCAGCCCCAGCATTTT.

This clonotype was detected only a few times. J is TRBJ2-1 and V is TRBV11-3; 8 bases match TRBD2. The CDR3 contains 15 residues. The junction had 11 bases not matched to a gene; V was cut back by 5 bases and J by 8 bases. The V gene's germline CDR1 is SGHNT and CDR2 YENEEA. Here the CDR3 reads CASSLTGTRGHEQFF. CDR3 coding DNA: TGTGCCAGCAGCCTCACCGGGACTAGGGGCCATGAGCAGTTCTTC.

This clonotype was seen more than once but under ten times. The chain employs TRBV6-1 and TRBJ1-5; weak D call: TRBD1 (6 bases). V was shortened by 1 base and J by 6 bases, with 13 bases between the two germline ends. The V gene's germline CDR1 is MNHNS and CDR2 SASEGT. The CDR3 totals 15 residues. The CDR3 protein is CASSEVGGGGQPQHF. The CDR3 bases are TGTGCCAGCAGTGAAGTGGGAGGAGGGGGTCAGCCCCAGCATTTT.

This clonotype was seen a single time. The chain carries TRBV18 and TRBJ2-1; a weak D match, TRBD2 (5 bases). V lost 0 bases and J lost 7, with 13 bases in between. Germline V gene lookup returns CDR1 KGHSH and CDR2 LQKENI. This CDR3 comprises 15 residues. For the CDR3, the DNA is TGTGCCAGCTCACCACCTGTACTAGTCAGGAATGAGCAGTTCTTC. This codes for CASSPPVLVRNEQFF.

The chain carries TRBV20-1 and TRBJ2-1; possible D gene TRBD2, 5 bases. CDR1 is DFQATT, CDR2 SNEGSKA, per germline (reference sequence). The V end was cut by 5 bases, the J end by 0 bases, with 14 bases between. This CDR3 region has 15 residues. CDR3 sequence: CSAHLSGSSYNEQFF. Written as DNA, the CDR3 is TGCAGTGCTCACCTGAGCGGAAGCTCCTACAATGAGCAGTTCTTC.

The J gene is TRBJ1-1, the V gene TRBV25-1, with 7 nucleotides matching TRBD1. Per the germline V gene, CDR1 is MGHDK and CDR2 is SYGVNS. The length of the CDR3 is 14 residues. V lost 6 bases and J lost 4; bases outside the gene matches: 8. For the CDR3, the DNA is TGTGCCAGCAGGGAGACAGGGTCGAGCACTGAAGCTTTCTTT. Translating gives CASRETGSSTEAFF.

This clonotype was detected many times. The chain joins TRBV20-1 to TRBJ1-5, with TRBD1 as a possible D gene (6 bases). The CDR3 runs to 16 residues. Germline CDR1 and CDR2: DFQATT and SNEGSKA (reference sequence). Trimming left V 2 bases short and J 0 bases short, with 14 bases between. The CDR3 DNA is TGCAGTGCTAGACCGACTTACAGGGCTAGCAATCAGCCCCAGCATTTT. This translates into CSARPTYRASNQPQHF.

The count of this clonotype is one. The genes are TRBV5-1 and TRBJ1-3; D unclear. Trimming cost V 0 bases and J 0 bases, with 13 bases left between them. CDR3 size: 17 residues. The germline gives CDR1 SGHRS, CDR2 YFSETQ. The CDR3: CASSLDQTINSGNTIYF. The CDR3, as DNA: TGCGCCAGCAGCTTGGACCAGACGATTAACTCTGGAAACACCATATATTTT.

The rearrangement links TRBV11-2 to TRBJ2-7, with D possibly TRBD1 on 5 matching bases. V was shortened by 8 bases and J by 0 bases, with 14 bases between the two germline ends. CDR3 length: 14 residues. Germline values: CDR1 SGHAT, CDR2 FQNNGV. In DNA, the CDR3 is TGTGCCAGCGGTGAAAAGGGGTACTCCTACGAGCAGTACTTC. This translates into CASGEKGYSYEQYF. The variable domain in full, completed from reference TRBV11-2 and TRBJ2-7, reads EAGVAQSPRYKIIEKRQSVAFWCNPISGHATLYWYQQILGQGPKLLIQFQNNGVVDDSQLPKDRFSAERLKGVDSTLKIQPAKLEDSAVYLCASGEKGYSYEQYFGPGTRLTVT.

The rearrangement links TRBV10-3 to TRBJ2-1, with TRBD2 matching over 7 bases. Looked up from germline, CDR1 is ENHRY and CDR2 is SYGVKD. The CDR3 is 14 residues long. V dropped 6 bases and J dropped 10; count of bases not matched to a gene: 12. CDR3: CAIRREAKTREQFF. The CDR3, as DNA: TGTGCCATCAGACGGGAGGCCAAAACGAGAGAGCAGTTCTTC.

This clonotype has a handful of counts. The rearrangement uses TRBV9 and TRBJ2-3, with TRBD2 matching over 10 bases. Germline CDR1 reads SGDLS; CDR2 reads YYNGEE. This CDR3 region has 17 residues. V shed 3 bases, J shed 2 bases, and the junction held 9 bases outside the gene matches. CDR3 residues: CASSERGLAVFTDTQYF. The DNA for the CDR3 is TGTGCCAGCAGCGAGAGAGGACTAGCGGTGTTCACAGATACGCAGTATTTT.

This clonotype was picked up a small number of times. CDR3 residues: CASSVGGRVSYEQYF. In DNA, the CDR3 is TGTGCCAGCAGCGTAGGCGGGAGGGTGTCCTACGAGCAGTACTTC. The chain uses TRBV9 and TRBJ2-7, with 9 bases lining up with TRBD2. This CDR3 comprises 15 residues. Germline CDR1 reads SGDLS; CDR2 reads YYNGEE. V lost 0 bases, J lost 1 base, and 2 bases stayed unmatched.

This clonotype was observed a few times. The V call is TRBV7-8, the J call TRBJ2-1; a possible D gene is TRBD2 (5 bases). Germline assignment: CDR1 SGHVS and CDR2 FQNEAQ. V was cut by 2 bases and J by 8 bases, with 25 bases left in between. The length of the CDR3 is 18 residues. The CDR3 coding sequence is TGTGCCAGCAGCTTATCCACCCCAACAAAACTACGAGGGTATGAGCAGTTCTTC. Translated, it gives CASSLSTPTKLRGYEQFF.

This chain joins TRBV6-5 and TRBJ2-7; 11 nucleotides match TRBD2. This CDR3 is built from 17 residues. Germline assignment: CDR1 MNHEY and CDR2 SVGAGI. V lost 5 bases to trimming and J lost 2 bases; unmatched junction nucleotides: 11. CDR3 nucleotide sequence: TGTGCCAGCAGTCGTATGAATCGACTAGCGGGACCCTACGAGCAGTACTTC. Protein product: CASSRMNRLAGPYEQYF.

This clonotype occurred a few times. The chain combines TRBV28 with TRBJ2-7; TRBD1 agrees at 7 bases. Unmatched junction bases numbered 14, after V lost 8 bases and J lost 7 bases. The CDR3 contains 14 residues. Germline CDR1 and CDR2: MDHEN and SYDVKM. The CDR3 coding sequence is TGTGCCAGCTCCGAGACAGGGCTAGGGGGAGAGCAGTACTTC. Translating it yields CASSETGLGGEQYF.

CDR3 nucleotide sequence: TGCAGTGCTCCGCAGCGGGAAAGCACAGATACGCAGTATTTT. Translating gives CSAPQRESTDTQYF. This chain links TRBV20-1 with TRBJ2-3, with 7 nucleotides matching TRBD2. From germline, CDR1 is DFQATT and CDR2 SNEGSKA (reference sequence). CDR3 length: 14 residues. V lost 5 bases, J lost 0 bases, and 5 bases stayed unmatched.

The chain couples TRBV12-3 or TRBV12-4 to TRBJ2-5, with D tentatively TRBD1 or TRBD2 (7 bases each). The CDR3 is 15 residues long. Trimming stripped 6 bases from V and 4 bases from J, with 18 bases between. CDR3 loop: CASSQGVVAGETQYF. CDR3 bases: TGTGCCAGCAGCCAGGGGGTTGTAGCGGGAGAGACCCAGTACTTC.

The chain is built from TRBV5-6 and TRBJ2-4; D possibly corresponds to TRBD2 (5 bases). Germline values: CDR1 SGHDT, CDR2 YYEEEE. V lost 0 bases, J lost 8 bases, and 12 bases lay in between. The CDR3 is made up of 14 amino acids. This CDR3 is CASSLVLLEDIQYF. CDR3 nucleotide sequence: TGTGCCAGCAGCTTGGTCCTTCTGGAGGACATTCAGTACTTC.

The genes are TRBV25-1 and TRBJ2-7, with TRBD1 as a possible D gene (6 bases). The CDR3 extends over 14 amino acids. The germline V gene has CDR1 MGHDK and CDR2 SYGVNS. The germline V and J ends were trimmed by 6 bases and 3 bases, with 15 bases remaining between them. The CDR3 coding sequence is TGTGCCAGCAGGGGGGCGGGCACACTCTACGAGCAGTACTTC. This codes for CASRGAGTLYEQYF.

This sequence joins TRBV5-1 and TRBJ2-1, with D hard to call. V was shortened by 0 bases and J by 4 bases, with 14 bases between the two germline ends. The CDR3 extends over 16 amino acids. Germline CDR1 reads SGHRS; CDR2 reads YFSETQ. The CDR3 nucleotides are TGCGCCAGCAGCTTGGATCCAGCGTTGAGGTACAATGAGCAGTTCTTC. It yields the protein CASSLDPALRYNEQFF.

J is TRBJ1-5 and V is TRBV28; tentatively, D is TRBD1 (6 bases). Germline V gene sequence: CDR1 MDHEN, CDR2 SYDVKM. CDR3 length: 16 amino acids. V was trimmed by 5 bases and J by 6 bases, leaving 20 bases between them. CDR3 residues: CASSPLGRGMSQPQHF. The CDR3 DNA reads TGTGCCAGCAGTCCCCTAGGCAGGGGAATGAGTCAGCCCCAGCATTTT.

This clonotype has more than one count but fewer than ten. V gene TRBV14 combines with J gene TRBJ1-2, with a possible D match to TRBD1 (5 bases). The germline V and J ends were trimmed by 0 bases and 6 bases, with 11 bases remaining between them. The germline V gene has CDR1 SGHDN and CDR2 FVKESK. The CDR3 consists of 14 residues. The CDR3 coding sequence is TGTGCCAGCAGCCAAGACAGGGCGATGGATGGCTACACCTTC. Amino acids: CASSQDRAMDGYTF.

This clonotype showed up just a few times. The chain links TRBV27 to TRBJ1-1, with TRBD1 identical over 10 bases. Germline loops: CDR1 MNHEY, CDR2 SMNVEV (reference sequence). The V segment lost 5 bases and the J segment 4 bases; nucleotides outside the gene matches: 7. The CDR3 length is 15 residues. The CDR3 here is CASSTGTGATTEAFF. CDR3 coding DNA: TGTGCCAGCAGTACCGGGACAGGGGCGACCACTGAAGCTTTCTTT.

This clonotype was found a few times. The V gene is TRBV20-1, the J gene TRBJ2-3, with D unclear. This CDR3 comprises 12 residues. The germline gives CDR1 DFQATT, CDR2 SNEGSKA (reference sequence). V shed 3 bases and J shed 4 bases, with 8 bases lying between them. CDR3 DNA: TGCAGTGCTAGTCGGACGGCAGATACGCAGTATTTT. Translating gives CSASRTADTQYF.

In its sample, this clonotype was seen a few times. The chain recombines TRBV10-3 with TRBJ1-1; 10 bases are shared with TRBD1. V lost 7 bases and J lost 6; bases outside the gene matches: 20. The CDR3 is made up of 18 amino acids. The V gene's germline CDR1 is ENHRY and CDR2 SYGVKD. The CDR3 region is CAITRSRDRGRGVSEAFF. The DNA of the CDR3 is TGTGCCATCACGAGATCCCGGGACAGGGGCCGAGGGGTGTCTGAAGCTTTCTTT.